This T cell receptor (beta chain) was recorded in a study of Graves' ophthalmopathy and Graves' hyperthyroidism. This clonotype was observed at least ten times. No antigen is known for it. The PBMCs used were ones drawn from about 9.7 ml of fresh peripheral blood. Researchers took RNA transcripts and amplified TCR beta CDR3 regions from them. Following a first-round RT-PCR that used HTBI primers, a second-round multiplex PCR was carried out. TCRdb fed the multiplex PCR reads into MiXCR, producing one record per CDR3 protein. Among hundreds of thousands of distinct CDR3 sequences listed, roughly 39% were seen once. V was pared by 1 base and J by 9 bases, with 12 bases between. The CDR3 is 14 residues long. The germline CDR1 and CDR2 sequences are LNHNV and YYDKDF (reference sequence). Whole-study findings and limits: Detection in blood was also observed for most expanded thyroid clonotypes above 0.001 frequency. It was with 70.59% sensitivity and about 72% specificity that the model predicted ophthalmopathy progression.

This TCR derives from an adult man with Graves' ophthalmopathy. The sample comprised peripheral blood. The chain couples TRBV15 to TRBJ2-2; D may match TRBD1 or TRBD2 (5 bases each). The CDR3 is CATSRVGTGRELFF. Here the CDR3 DNA reads TGTGCCACCAGCAGAGTGGGGACGGGCCGGGAGCTGTTTTTT.